This is a list of T cell receptor beta chains from one sample in a study of cytomegalovirus exposure and HLA in healthy donors. Assay used: immunoSEQ multiplex PCR; TCRdb lists only in-frame clones, some missing. The sample records 150,000 to 200,000 clones, about four fifths being singletons. Sequencing was carried out using PBMCs. The origin of the receptors is a young man in good health and CMV-seronegative. The CDR3 runs from the conserved cysteine through the conserved F or W. A D gene is named only where the DNA matches it firmly.

V gene: TRBV6-1; D gene: NA; CDR3 protein: CASSEARAEETQYF
V gene: TRBV11-1; D gene: TRBD2; CDR3 protein: CASSLGSGLKHNEQFF
V gene: TRBV9; D gene: NA; CDR3 protein: CASSAAPGSNQPQHF
V gene: TRBV13; D gene: NA; CDR3 protein: CASSQTHGELFF
V gene: TRBV5-6; D gene: TRBD1; CDR3 protein: CASSPGQNYGYTF
V gene: TRBV7-3; D gene: NA; CDR3 protein: CASSLRRWRRAMDTGELFF
V gene: TRBV2; D gene: NA; CDR3 protein: CASSEATNQPQHF
V gene: TRBV19; D gene: NA; CDR3 protein: CASSMTSVALDYEQYF
V gene: TRBV21-1; D gene: NA; CDR3 protein: CASSKSAGRYTDTQYF
V gene: TRBV18; D gene: NA; CDR3 protein: CASSPGQDGYTF
V gene: TRBV7-2; D gene: NA; CDR3 protein: CASSFGDRAGADTQYF
V gene: TRBV27; D gene: NA; CDR3 protein: CASSPGFRGNEQFF
V gene: TRBV5-4; D gene: NA; CDR3 protein: CASASARRTDTQYF
V gene: TRBV15; D gene: NA; CDR3 protein: CATSYMRRHNEKLFF
V gene: TRBV18; D gene: NA; CDR3 protein: CASSPKVESYNEQFF
V gene: TRBV6-6; D gene: NA; CDR3 protein: CASSANQEKLFF
V gene: TRBV4-3; D gene: TRBD1; CDR3 protein: CASSQDRGSTGFIQYF
V gene: TRBV7-9; D gene: TRBD1; CDR3 protein: CASSLVRQGGYTF
V gene: TRBV9; D gene: TRBD2; CDR3 protein: CASSPGLAGGTQYF
V gene: TRBV18; D gene: NA; CDR3 protein: CASSPENEKLFF
V gene: TRBV7-2; D gene: NA; CDR3 protein: CASSLAPVRSSYNEQFF
V gene: TRBV2; D gene: TRBD2; CDR3 protein: CASSWRGEEGDTQYF
V gene: TRBV10-3; D gene: NA; CDR3 protein: CAIKGEGKGYGYTF
V gene: TRBV10-3; D gene: NA; CDR3 protein: CAISSGEKLFF
V gene: TRBV27; D gene: NA; CDR3 protein: CASSVQPLAGAWYF
V gene: TRBV6-5; D gene: NA; CDR3 protein: CASSQQGSNQPQHF
V gene: TRBV5-1; D gene: NA; CDR3 protein: CASSWTGGEQYF
V gene: TRBV9; D gene: NA; CDR3 protein: CASSTRDGDTDTQYF
V gene: TRBV7-9; D gene: NA; CDR3 protein: CSRGWGGLYEQYF
V gene: TRBV21-1; D gene: NA; CDR3 protein: CASSKEGQGVYNEQFF
V gene: TRBV5-1; D gene: TRBD1; CDR3 protein: CASSLTGGSYGYTF
V gene: TRBV7-2; D gene: NA; CDR3 protein: CASSIFRANTGELFF
V gene: TRBV5-5; D gene: NA; CDR3 protein: CASSFGRERVPPLHF
V gene: TRBV7-9; D gene: NA; CDR3 protein: CASSLSYNEQFF
V gene: TRBV19; D gene: NA; CDR3 protein: CASSSRGRNEKLFF
V gene: TRBV5-1; D gene: NA; CDR3 protein: CASSLLAGRDYGYTF
V gene: TRBV6-1; D gene: TRBD1; CDR3 protein: CASSEPGTGGGYGYTF
V gene: TRBV21-1; D gene: NA; CDR3 protein: CASSNKPAGGPGDRTDTQYF
V gene: TRBV9; D gene: TRBD2; CDR3 protein: CASSTSGTSVRYEQYF
V gene: TRBV7-9; D gene: NA; CDR3 protein: CASSDLTGSGANVLTF
V gene: TRBV4-3; D gene: NA; CDR3 protein: CASSQDVDSQETQYF
V gene: TRBV25-1; D gene: NA; CDR3 protein: CASSYYEQYF
V gene: TRBV7-6; D gene: NA; CDR3 protein: CASSLALRDGSYEQYF
V gene: TRBV6-1; D gene: NA; CDR3 protein: CASSGSYLGPYEQYF
V gene: TRBV5-5; D gene: NA; CDR3 protein: CASSSAPYGGQYF
V gene: TRBV5-1; D gene: TRBD2; CDR3 protein: CASSLGGGETQYF
V gene: TRBV27; D gene: TRBD1; CDR3 protein: CASSFKGQGRDNEQFF